Listed below are T cell receptor beta chains from one sample, sequenced in a study of T-cell memory formation after mild COVID-19. From the 5' RACE reads, TCRdb called clonotypes with MiXCR, one entry per CDR3 protein. The repertoire consists of about 340,000 distinct CDR3 sequences, with more than 20% occurring once and the leading ten covering 21%. Sequences were obtained from PBMCs or a T cell subset sorted from them (not recorded which). Source of these receptors: a man aged 18-30 years who had mild COVID-19 (a few samples of this study predate the infection). Cell type and time point are not known. CDR3s include the opening cysteine and the closing phenylalanine or tryptophan. Fields, in order: clone size, V gene, D gene, J gene, CDR3 protein, CDR3 DNA. The D gene is left open where the match is weak. Not every row has a clone size; where given, it reads once, few, many or a size class.

size: .; V: TRBV5-1; D: .; J: TRBJ1-2; CDR3: CASSPSDSHGYTF; DNA: TGCGCCAGCAGCCCCTCGGACAGCCATGGCTACACCTTC
size: few; V: TRBV5-6; D: .; J: TRBJ2-3; CDR3: CASSVLRTDTQYF; DNA: TGTGCCAGCAGCGTCCTCCGGACAGATACGCAGTATTTT
size: few; V: TRBV25-1; D: .; J: TRBJ1-1; CDR3: CASSEGRMNTEAFF; DNA: TGTGCCAGCAGTGAGGGACGGATGAACACTGAAGCTTTCTTT
size: .; V: TRBV5-5; D: TRBD2; J: TRBJ2-5; CDR3: CASSSSGAHSGTQYF; DNA: TGTGCCAGCAGCTCTAGCGGGGCGCATTCTGGGACCCAGTACTTC
size: .; V: TRBV4-2; D: .; J: TRBJ2-6; CDR3: CASGGDLGARGANVLTF; DNA: TGTGCCAGTGGCGGGGACCTGGGGGCGAGGGGGGCCAACGTCCTGACTTTC
size: few; V: TRBV5-1; D: TRBD2; J: TRBJ2-1; CDR3: CASSTRLAYNEQFF; DNA: TGCGCCAGCAGCACCCGACTAGCGTACAATGAGCAGTTCTTC
size: .; V: TRBV20-1; D: .; J: TRBJ1-2; CDR3: CSAKLRGGYGYTF; DNA: TGCAGTGCTAAGCTGAGGGGCGGCTATGGCTACACCTTC
size: .; V: TRBV28; D: .; J: TRBJ1-2; CDR3: CASSLRSLVGYYGYTF; DNA: TGTGCCAGCAGCCTCCGGTCGTTGGTGGGGTACTATGGCTACACCTTC
size: .; V: TRBV20-1; D: .; J: TRBJ2-2; CDR3: CSARGALNTGELFF; DNA: TGCAGTGCTAGAGGGGCTTTGAACACCGGGGAGCTGTTTTTT
size: .; V: TRBV20-1; D: .; J: TRBJ1-1; CDR3: CSAREQGGNTEAFF; DNA: TGCAGTGCTAGAGAACAGGGAGGGAACACTGAAGCTTTCTTT
size: .; V: TRBV7-2; D: .; J: TRBJ2-1; CDR3: CASSTPPYNEQFF; DNA: TGTGCCAGCAGCACCCCCCCCTACAATGAGCAGTTCTTC
size: few; V: TRBV27; D: .; J: TRBJ2-2; CDR3: CASSRQVDTGELFF; DNA: TGTGCCAGCAGCAGACAGGTGGACACCGGGGAGCTGTTTTTT
size: many; V: TRBV7-3; D: .; J: TRBJ2-1; CDR3: CASSQKWGNEQFF; DNA: TGTGCCAGCAGCCAGAAGTGGGGCAATGAGCAGTTCTTC
size: many; V: TRBV10-2; D: .; J: TRBJ2-3; CDR3: CASSDWGATDTQYF; DNA: TGCGCCAGCAGTGATTGGGGGGCCACAGATACGCAGTATTTT
size: few; V: TRBV11-2; D: .; J: TRBJ1-1; CDR3: CASSPRDVVVGEAFF; DNA: TGTGCCAGCAGCCCCCGGGACGTCGTAGTGGGTGAAGCTTTCTTT
size: .; V: TRBV9; D: .; J: TRBJ2-7; CDR3: CASSVASSDYEQYF; DNA: TGTGCCAGCAGCGTAGCATCTAGCGACTACGAGCAGTACTTC
size: few; V: TRBV5-1; D: .; J: TRBJ2-2; CDR3: CASSLFPRGPATGELFF; DNA: TGCGCCAGCAGCTTGTTCCCCCGGGGGCCCGCCACCGGGGAGCTGTTTTTT
size: medium-sized; V: TRBV20-1; D: .; J: TRBJ1-1; CDR3: CSAPSVANTEAFF; DNA: TGCAGTGCCCCCAGTGTGGCGAACACTGAAGCTTTCTTT
size: .; V: TRBV6-2/TRBV6-3; D: .; J: TRBJ2-1; CDR3: CATNTRRSPTYYNEQFF; DNA: TGTGCCACCAACACCCGAAGGAGCCCGACCTATTACAATGAGCAGTTCTTC
size: .; V: TRBV6-4; D: .; J: TRBJ2-3; CDR3: CASSVHPNRADTQYF; DNA: TGTGCCAGCAGTGTTCACCCCAATCGGGCAGATACGCAGTATTTT
size: .; V: TRBV3-1; D: .; J: TRBJ1-6; CDR3: CASSQGGAPPSPLHF; DNA: TGTGCCAGCAGCCAAGGGGGGGCACCACCTTCACCCCTCCACTTT
size: .; V: TRBV7-9; D: TRBD2; J: TRBJ2-1; CDR3: CASRPRLAGVHNEQFF; DNA: TGTGCCAGCAGACCCCGTCTAGCGGGGGTCCACAATGAGCAGTTCTTC
size: few; V: TRBV29-1; D: TRBD1; J: TRBJ2-2; CDR3: CSVERQGAGELFF; DNA: TGCAGCGTTGAAAGGCAGGGGGCCGGGGAGCTGTTTTTT
size: .; V: TRBV5-6; D: .; J: TRBJ2-2; CDR3: CASSLSLSGELFF; DNA: TGTGCCAGCAGCTTGAGCCTCTCCGGGGAGCTGTTTTTT
size: few; V: TRBV20-1; D: TRBD1; J: TRBJ1-1; CDR3: CSARDREYTEAFF; DNA: TGCAGTGCTAGGGACAGGGAATACACTGAAGCTTTCTTT
size: many; V: TRBV3-2; D: .; J: TRBJ2-1; CDR3: CASSQGLAGASNEQFF; DNA: TGTGCCAGCAGCCAGGGACTAGCGGGGGCCAGCAATGAGCAGTTCTTC
size: .; V: TRBV12-3/TRBV12-4; D: TRBD1; J: TRBJ2-1; CDR3: CASSLPPDRDSYEQFF; DNA: TGTGCCAGCAGTTTACCTCCGGACAGGGACTCGTACGAGCAGTTCTTC
size: many; V: TRBV5-1; D: TRBD1; J: TRBJ2-3; CDR3: CASSFRGHTDTQYF; DNA: TGCGCCAGCAGCTTCAGGGGGCACACAGATACGCAGTATTTT
size: .; V: TRBV12-3/TRBV12-4; D: .; J: TRBJ2-2; CDR3: CASSQGAGGELFF; DNA: TGTGCCAGCAGCCAAGGAGCGGGCGGGGAGCTGTTTTTT
size: few; V: TRBV4-3; D: .; J: TRBJ2-5; CDR3: CASSQDRAAGETQYF; DNA: TGCGCCAGCAGCCAAGATCGGGCGGCGGGAGAGACCCAGTACTTC
size: .; V: TRBV6-7; D: TRBD1; J: TRBJ2-5; CDR3: CASSPNPPGQGAETQYF; DNA: TGTGCCAGCAGCCCCAATCCACCGGGACAGGGGGCAGAGACCCAGTACTTC